A single sample is the source of the 32 T cell receptor beta chains below, sequenced in a study of OX40 agonist ivuxolimab in advanced cancers. Assay: immunoSEQ multiplex PCR; the TCRdb copy retains only in-frame clones and omits some. The sample carries 70,000 to 90,000 clones, 65% to 85% recorded once. Sequencing used CD4+ or CD8+ T cells sorted from blood, obtained in a trial of the OX40 agonist ivuxolimab. These receptor sequences come from an adult with an advanced solid tumor such as melanoma, head and neck, liver or kidney cancer.

The V call is TRBV27, the J call TRBJ2-5; D may match TRBD1 or TRBD2 (7 bases each). This CDR3 is 13 amino acids long. V was cut by 8 bases and J by 4 bases, with 14 bases left in between. Germline V gives CDR1 MNHEY, CDR2 SMNVEV (reference sequence). The CDR3 reads CASRGRGRETQYF. The CDR3 DNA reads TGTGCCAGCCGGGGGAGGGGGCGAGAGACCCAGTACTTC.

Comments on this clone: The junction departs from the called germline gene at one end, perhaps through a read error. This chain uses TRBV5-4 with TRBJ2-2; D unclear. This CDR3 comprises 14 residues. Germline values: CDR1 SGHNT, CDR2 YYREEE (reference sequence). CDR3: CASTLGTVTGELFF. CDR3 in DNA: TGTGCCAGCACCTTGGGTACTGTGACCGGGGAGCTGTTTTTT.

The rearrangement links TRBV6-5 to TRBJ1-2; perhaps TRBD1 as D (5 bases). This CDR3 is built from 12 residues. Germline V CDR1 and CDR2: MNHEY, SVGAGI. Between the trimmed V and J ends, which lost 2 bases and 7 bases, there was a span of 8 bases. The CDR3 here is CASSYTGVGYTF. The CDR3 DNA reads TGTGCCAGCAGTTACACAGGAGTTGGCTACACCTTC.

This rearrangement joins TRBV6-6 to TRBJ2-2; 8 bases fit TRBD1. The CDR3 is made up of 16 amino acids. The V gene's germline CDR1 is MNHNY and CDR2 SVGAGI (reference sequence). With 5 bases clipped from V and 5 bases from J, the junction kept 10 bases outside the gene matches. CDR3: CASSNHDRGRTGELFF. In DNA form, the CDR3 reads TGTGCCAGCAGTAACCACGACAGGGGTAGGACCGGGGAGCTGTTTTTT.

The genes are TRBV11-2 and TRBJ1-2, with no clear D. The V end lost 4 bases, the J end lost 5 bases, and 8 bases lay between the germline ends. There are 12 residues in the CDR3. Germline values: CDR1 SGHAT, CDR2 FQNNGV. DNA of the CDR3: TGTGCCAGCAGCTCAGACTATTATGGCTACACCTTC. Residues: CASSSDYYGYTF.

This chain joins TRBV4-1 and TRBJ1-6; D possibly corresponds to TRBD1 (5 bases). Trimming cost V 0 bases and J 15 bases, with 15 bases left between them. Germline CDR1 reads MGHRA; CDR2 reads YSYEKL. The CDR3 is made up of 14 amino acids. CDR3 DNA: TGCGCCAGCAGCCAAGAAGGGGACCGACGGCTCCTCCACTTT. Translating gives CASSQEGDRRLLHF.

The rearrangement joins TRBV30 to TRBJ1-2, with a tentative D call TRBD1 (5 bases). The germline gives CDR1 GTSNPN, CDR2 SVGIG (reference sequence). The CDR3 consists of 13 residues. With 0 bases removed from V and 2 bases from J, the gap between germline ends came to 7 bases. CDR3 in DNA: TGTGCCTGGAGTGTACCAGGGAACTATGGCTACACCTTC. Translating gives CAWSVPGNYGYTF.

The chain couples TRBV14 to TRBJ2-3; D may be TRBD1 (6 bases). Between the trimmed V and J ends, which lost 6 bases and 2 bases, there was a span of 12 bases. CDR3 length equals 14 residues. CDR1 is SGHDN and CDR2 is FVKESK in the germline V gene. The CDR3 sequence is CASRRGGNTDTQYF. CDR3 bases: TGTGCCAGCAGAAGAGGGGGTAACACAGATACGCAGTATTTT.

The V call is TRBV10-2, the J call TRBJ2-2; no clear D gene. Looked up from germline, CDR1 is WSHSY and CDR2 is SAAADI. V dropped 6 bases and J dropped 3 bases, with 8 bases sitting between them. There are 13 residues in the CDR3. CDR3 sequence: CASRILDTGELFF. CDR3 DNA: TGCGCCAGCAGGATTCTGGACACCGGGGAGCTGTTTTTT.

This clone has just a few counts. This chain connects TRBV30 to TRBJ1-2, with unresolved D. Germline-derived CDR1 and CDR2 are GTSNPN and SVGIG (reference sequence). V was shortened by 0 bases and J by 7 bases, with 6 bases between the two germline ends. This CDR3 is 11 amino acids long. This chain's CDR3 is CAWSVRIGYTF. CDR3 coding DNA: TGTGCCTGGAGTGTACGTATTGGCTACACCTTC.

The rearrangement uses TRBV2 and TRBJ2-1; D gene ambiguous. Trimming pared 8 bases from V and 0 bases from J, leaving 17 bases between. CDR3 length equals 16 residues. Per germline, CDR1 SNHLY and CDR2 FYNNEI. CDR3 nucleotides: TGTGCCAGCCTAAAGGGTGTGGCGATCTCCTACAATGAGCAGTTCTTC. This gives the protein CASLKGVAISYNEQFF.

The rearrangement links TRBV7-2 to TRBJ2-5; no definite D call. Germline V CDR1 and CDR2: SGHTA, FQGNSA. The CDR3 has 15 amino acids. V was clipped by 1 base and J by 2 bases, with 11 bases between them. As DNA, the CDR3 is TGTGCCAGCAGCTTAGATCTGACGCGGCAAGAGACCCAGTACTTC. Protein: CASSLDLTRQETQYF.

The rearrangement joins TRBV5-8 to TRBJ2-1; D call uncertain. The CDR3 contains 15 residues. CDR1 SGHTS and CDR2 YDEGEE come from the germline V gene. The V end lost 0 bases, the J end lost 7 bases, and 14 bases lay between the germline ends. In DNA form, the CDR3 reads TGTGCCAGCAGCTTGGGTCTAGTTGGTTTGAATGAGCAGTTCTTC. Amino acid sequence: CASSLGLVGLNEQFF.

The chain employs TRBV5-6 and TRBJ1-5, with TRBD1 as a possible D gene (5 bases). The V gene lost 2 bases and the J gene lost 4 bases, with 16 bases spanning the gap. The CDR3 sequence is 16 residues long. The germline gives CDR1 SGHDT, CDR2 YYEEEE. This CDR3 is CASSFYSGKGNQPQHF. The CDR3 nucleotides are TGTGCCAGCAGCTTTTATTCAGGGAAGGGTAATCAGCCCCAGCATTTT.

This chain joins TRBV6-1 and TRBJ1-5, with D uncertain. Looked up from germline, CDR1 is MNHNS and CDR2 is SASEGT. The CDR3 sequence is 18 residues long. The germline V and J ends were trimmed by 2 bases and 0 bases, with 17 bases remaining between them. CDR3 DNA sequence: TGTGCCAGCAGTGAAATGTTACCGGGAAGGTATAGCAATCAGCCCCAGCATTTT. Translated, it gives CASSEMLPGRYSNQPQHF.

The chain couples TRBV6-5 to TRBJ2-7; unclear D gene. The germline V gene encodes CDR1 MNHEY and CDR2 SVGAGI. V was trimmed by 9 bases and J by 0 bases, leaving 9 bases between them. This CDR3 is 12 amino acids long. The CDR3, as DNA: TGTGCCAGTGCAGGTGGCTCCTACGAGCAGTACTTC. Its translation is CASAGGSYEQYF.

The chain is built from TRBV4-2 and TRBJ1-5, with no clear D. CDR3 length: 15 amino acids. Germline CDR1 LGHNA, CDR2 YNFKEQ. Trimming left V 1 base short and J 0 bases short, with 7 bases between. The CDR3: CASSQGEYSNQPQHF. CDR3 DNA sequence: TGTGCCAGCAGCCAAGGGGAATATAGCAATCAGCCCCAGCATTTT.

A single count supports this clone. The gene calls are TRBV4-2 and TRBJ2-2; D gene uncertain. This CDR3 contains 16 residues. Trimming stripped 0 bases from V and 3 bases from J, with 11 bases between. Germline CDR1 is LGHNA and CDR2 is YNFKEQ. This CDR3 is CASSQERRADTGELFF. The CDR3 DNA sequence: TGTGCCAGCAGCCAAGAGAGAAGGGCGGACACCGGGGAGCTGTTTTTT.

J is TRBJ2-7 and V is TRBV7-9, with D maybe TRBD1 (6 bases). Per germline, CDR1 SEHNR and CDR2 FQNEAQ (reference sequence). This CDR3 spans 14 amino acids. The V gene lost 5 bases and the J gene lost 3 bases, with 14 bases spanning the gap. The CDR3 region has the DNA TGTGCCAGCAGCCCAAGGACAGAATACTACGAGCAGTACTTC. It encodes CASSPRTEYYEQYF.

This chain's CDR3 is CASSLDGSSGNTIYF. The CDR3 bases are TGTGCCAGCAGCTTAGACGGCAGCTCTGGAAACACCATATATTTT. The chain uses TRBV11-2 and TRBJ1-3; D uncertain. The germline V gene encodes CDR1 SGHAT and CDR2 FQNNGV. Between the trimmed V and J ends, which lost 0 bases and 0 bases, there was a span of 6 bases. The CDR3 runs 15 residues.

This clone was recorded a few times. V gene TRBV2 combines with J gene TRBJ2-7, with a possible D match to TRBD1 (5 bases). Germline V gene sequence: CDR1 SNHLY, CDR2 FYNNEI. This CDR3 comprises 13 residues. The ends were cut back, 2 bases at V and 5 bases at J, with 10 bases in the middle. The DNA for the CDR3 is TGTGCCAGCAGTGAATGGCAGGGAAACGAGCAGTACTTC. It codes for CASSEWQGNEQYF.

This sequence joins TRBV11-1 and TRBJ2-1, with D tentatively TRBD1 (6 bases). Germline CDR1 SGHAT, CDR2 FQDESV (reference sequence). The CDR3 has 16 amino acids. Trimming shortened V by 1 base and J by 0 bases, and 10 bases separated the two germline ends. In DNA form, the CDR3 reads TGTGCCAGCAGCTTAGAGGGGGACAACTCCTACAATGAGCAGTTCTTC. Protein sequence: CASSLEGDNSYNEQFF.

The rearrangement uses TRBV10-1 and TRBJ2-3; D unresolved. The V gene's germline CDR1 is WNHNN and CDR2 SYGVQD (reference sequence). Between the trimmed V and J ends, which lost 5 bases and 0 bases, there was a span of 12 bases. The CDR3 totals 15 residues. CDR3 sequence: CASSLSPSSTDTQYF. DNA of the CDR3: TGCGCCAGCAGTTTATCTCCGTCTAGCACAGATACGCAGTATTTT.

This chain joins TRBV5-4 and TRBJ1-6, with unresolved D. Per the germline V gene, CDR1 is SGHNT and CDR2 is YYREEE (reference sequence). V was pared by 6 bases and J by 9 bases, with 13 bases between. The CDR3 is 13 amino acids. The CDR3, as DNA: TGTGCCAGCAACAAAGGCACCGGTTCACCCCTCCACTTT. Encoded protein: CASNKGTGSPLHF.

The rearrangement links TRBV7-9 to TRBJ2-1; 7 bases agree with TRBD2. The CDR3 spans 16 residues. Germline V gives CDR1 SEHNR, CDR2 FQNEAQ (reference sequence). Trimming at V came to 1 base and at J to 2 bases, leaving 5 bases not matched to a gene. DNA for the CDR3: TGTGCCAGCAGCTTAGGAGCCGGGAGGCCCTACAATGAGCAGTTCTTC. The encoded protein is CASSLGAGRPYNEQFF.

The chain links TRBV7-9 to TRBJ2-7; D is undetermined. V was trimmed by 3 bases and J by 2 bases, leaving 5 bases between them. CDR1 and CDR2 (germline): SEHNR, FQNEAQ (reference sequence). The CDR3 length is 12 residues. The CDR3 is CASSFSAYEQYF. The CDR3 DNA reads as TGTGCCAGCAGCTTCAGCGCCTACGAGCAGTACTTC.

The CDR3, as DNA: TGTGCCAGCAGTTACACTTGGGACACAGATACGCAGTATTTT. It is translated as CASSYTWDTDTQYF. The J gene is TRBJ2-3, the V gene TRBV6-5; D call uncertain. CDR1 and CDR2 (germline): MNHEY, SVGAGI. The CDR3 consists of 14 residues. The V gene lost 2 bases and the J gene lost 2 bases, with 8 bases spanning the gap.

The chain employs TRBV11-2 and TRBJ1-2; TRBD1 agrees at 8 bases. V lost 5 bases to trimming and J lost 4 bases; unmatched junction nucleotides: 9. The CDR3 is 15 amino acids. Germline CDR1 SGHAT, CDR2 FQNNGV. The CDR3 region is CASSQGQASLYGYTF. The CDR3 bases are TGTGCCAGCAGCCAGGGACAGGCCTCACTCTATGGCTACACCTTC. The full variable domain, rest sourced from reference TRBV11-2 and TRBJ1-2, is EAGVAQSPRYKIIEKRQSVAFWCNPISGHATLYWYQQILGQGPKLLIQFQNNGVVDDSQLPKDRFSAERLKGVDSTLKIQPAKLEDSAVYLCASSQGQASLYGYTFGSGTRLTVV.

About this clone: At one end, the junction sequence differs from germline, possibly due to a read error. This sample includes further DNA sequences coding for the same CDR3. The genes are TRBV7-8 and TRBJ2-7, with D tentatively TRBD1 (6 bases). CDR1 is SGHVS and CDR2 is FQNEAQ in the germline V gene. The CDR3 is 14 residues long. This CDR3 reads CASSSTGSSYEQYF. In DNA, the CDR3 is TGCGCCAGCAGCTCGACAGGTAGCTCCTACGAGCAGTACTTC.

This clone ranks as medium-sized. The gene calls are TRBV9 and TRBJ2-1; tentative D call: TRBD1 (6 bases). Trimming stripped 1 base from V and 0 bases from J, with 17 bases between. Germline V gives CDR1 SGDLS, CDR2 YYNGEE. The CDR3 has 18 amino acids. In DNA form, the CDR3 reads TGTGCCAGCAGCGTACATGGGGGCGCGCCAAGCTCCTACAATGAGCAGTTCTTC. Translating gives CASSVHGGAPSSYNEQFF.

The rearrangement uses TRBV4-1 and TRBJ2-1; D gene ambiguous. This CDR3 region has 16 residues. Germline V gene sequence: CDR1 MGHRA, CDR2 YSYEKL. V dropped 1 base and J dropped 0 bases, with 10 bases sitting between them. The DNA for the CDR3 is TGCGCCAGCAGCCAAGCTTGGCAGAGCTCCTACAATGAGCAGTTCTTC. Its protein product is CASSQAWQSSYNEQFF.

This chain uses TRBV19 with TRBJ1-4; D is uncertain. From germline, CDR1 is LNHDA and CDR2 SQIVND (reference sequence). The CDR3 runs 14 residues. V was pared by 5 bases and J by 4 bases, with 11 bases between. This CDR3 reads CASSFGGYNEKLFF. CDR3 in DNA: TGTGCCAGTAGTTTCGGTGGTTATAATGAAAAACTGTTTTTT. The whole variable domain, filled in from reference TRBV19 and TRBJ1-4, reads DGGITQSPKYLFRKEGQNVTLSCEQNLNHDAMYWYRQDPGQGLRLIYYSQIVNDFQKGDIAEGYSVSREKKESFPLTVTSAQKNPTAFYLCASSFGGYNEKLFFGSGTQLSVL.